Listed here are 13 T cell receptor beta chains from one sample, sequenced in a study of identical twins. TCRdb re-called the 5' RACE reads with MiXCR, one entry per CDR3 protein. In the table there are roughly 250,000 distinct CDR3 sequences, approximately 7% of which are singletons. The same sample was also studied in work on yellow fever vaccine responses in identical twins.

The sample taken for sequencing was memory (CD45RO+) T cells sorted from blood. These TCRs come from a woman aged 18-35 years in good health.

V is TRBV14 and J is TRBJ2-1; 12 bases agree with TRBD1. J was trimmed by 0 bases and V by 1 base; bases with no gene match: 7. Germline loops: CDR1 SGHDN, CDR2 FVKESK. The CDR3 runs to 19 residues. The CDR3 loop is CASSQGVWDRGHSYNEQFF. The DNA of the CDR3 is TGTGCCAGCAGCCAAGGGGTTTGGGACAGGGGGCACTCCTACAATGAGCAGTTCTTC.

This clonotype occurred many times. This chain uses TRBV2 with TRBJ2-3; possibly TRBD2 for D (5 bases). This CDR3 spans 13 amino acids. Germline CDR1 is SNHLY and CDR2 is FYNNEI. V was clipped by 7 bases and J by 5 bases, with 13 bases between them. CDR3 DNA sequence: TGTGCCAGCACCCGGGAATCCGTAGATACGCAGTATTTT. It codes for CASTRESVDTQYF.

This clonotype was recorded many times. The chain has TRBV20-1 and TRBJ2-1; 7 nucleotides agree with TRBD1. The CDR3 consists of 15 residues. V dropped 0 bases and J dropped 3; count of bases not matched to a gene: 5. Germline CDR1 and CDR2: DFQATT and SNEGSKA (reference sequence). This CDR3 is CSARDMRTGYNEQFF. The CDR3 region has the DNA TGCAGTGCTAGAGATATGAGGACAGGCTACAATGAGCAGTTCTTC.

This clonotype showed up many times. The chain combines TRBV3-1 with TRBJ2-1; perhaps TRBD1 as D (5 bases). The CDR3 has 14 amino acids. V lost 5 bases and J lost 3, with 11 bases in between. Germline loops: CDR1 LGHDT, CDR2 YNNKEL (reference sequence). The CDR3 nucleotides read TGTGCCAGCAGCGCTGACAGATTCTACAATGAGCAGTTCTTC. This translates into CASSADRFYNEQFF.

This rearrangement joins TRBV5-1 to TRBJ2-2, with D uncertain. Germline CDR1 and CDR2: SGHRS and YFSETQ. CDR3 length: 14 residues. Trimming stripped 4 bases from V and 9 bases from J, with 16 bases between. The CDR3 DNA reads as TGCGCCAGCAGCCCCTCAAGTCTCGCCTGGGAGCTGTTTTTT. Its translation: CASSPSSLAWELFF.

On this clonotype: A much bigger clone sits one base away, suggesting this may be a read error. The chain combines TRBV4-1 with TRBJ2-3, with TRBD2 matching 11 bases. The CDR3 has 18 residues. The germline V gene has CDR1 MGHRA and CDR2 YSYEKL. The CDR3 sequence is CANSQEPVSGGARDTQYF. The CDR3 region has the DNA TGCGCCAACAGCCAAGAGCCGGTTAGCGGGGGGGCGAGAGATACGCAGTATTTT.

The table lists this clonotype with many counts. The J gene is TRBJ1-2, the V gene TRBV5-5; D gene ambiguous. Germline CDR1 and CDR2: SGHKS and YYEKEE (reference sequence). V dropped 4 bases and J dropped 1 base, with 11 bases sitting between them. The CDR3 totals 14 residues. The CDR3 DNA is TGTGCCAGCAGCACGGGATCGAATAACTATGGCTACACCTTC. It specifies CASSTGSNNYGYTF.

This clonotype appeared once. This chain uses TRBV19 with TRBJ2-1, with 10 nucleotides matching TRBD2. V shed 5 bases and J 9 bases; nucleotides not matched to a gene: 16. The CDR3 is 17 residues long. CDR1 is LNHDA and CDR2 is SQIVND in the germline V gene (reference sequence). CDR3 sequence reads: CASSSPTSGWRRGEQFF. In nucleotides, the CDR3 is TGTGCCAGTAGTTCCCCGACTAGCGGGTGGAGGCGTGGTGAGCAGTTCTTC.

The V and J genes are TRBV12-3 or TRBV12-4 and TRBJ1-2; possibly TRBD1 for D (5 bases). The CDR3 sequence is 15 residues long. The V and J ends lost 2 bases and 6 bases respectively, with 16 bases between them. In DNA form, the CDR3 reads TGTGCCAGCAGTTTATTTGGGGCGTTTGAGAATGGCTACACCTTC. This codes for CASSLFGAFENGYTF.

The chain combines TRBV7-9 with TRBJ1-1; tentatively, D is TRBD1 (5 bases). The CDR3 extends over 16 amino acids. CDR1 is SEHNR, CDR2 FQNEAQ, per germline (reference sequence). V dropped 5 bases and J dropped 6 bases, with 22 bases sitting between them. This CDR3 reads CASSRSLGPSRPEAFF. As DNA, the CDR3 is TGTGCCAGCAGCCGTAGTCTGGGACCTAGTAGGCCTGAAGCTTTCTTT.

There are a few counts of this clonotype. This chain joins TRBV20-1 and TRBJ2-2; 10 nucleotides match TRBD2. The CDR3 has 16 residues. J lost 4 bases, V lost 3 bases, and 8 bases had no gene match. Germline values: CDR1 DFQATT, CDR2 SNEGSKA (reference sequence). CDR3 in amino acids: CSASTVGTSVTGELFF. The CDR3, as DNA: TGCAGTGCTAGCACTGTTGGGACTAGCGTCACCGGGGAGCTGTTTTTT.

This clonotype was seen repeatedly, ten times or more. This chain uses TRBV6-1 with TRBJ2-3; 9 nucleotides align to TRBD2. The CDR3 is made up of 16 amino acids. Per germline, CDR1 MNHNS and CDR2 SASEGT. The junction had 12 bases not matched to a gene; V was cut back by 8 bases and J by 3 bases. CDR3 sequence (DNA): TGTGCCAGCTCAAGACAGCTAGCGGGAAAAACAGATACGCAGTATTTT. Protein: CASSRQLAGKTDTQYF.

This chain joins TRBV11-2 and TRBJ2-6; D may be TRBD1 (5 bases). The CDR3 runs to 15 residues. Germline V gene data show CDR1 as SGHAT and CDR2 as FQNNGV. The ends were cut back, 4 bases at V and 1 base at J, with 8 bases in the middle. The CDR3, as DNA: TGTGCCAGCAGCTATGGGGCGTCTGGGGCCAACGTCCTGACTTTC. This encodes CASSYGASGANVLTF.